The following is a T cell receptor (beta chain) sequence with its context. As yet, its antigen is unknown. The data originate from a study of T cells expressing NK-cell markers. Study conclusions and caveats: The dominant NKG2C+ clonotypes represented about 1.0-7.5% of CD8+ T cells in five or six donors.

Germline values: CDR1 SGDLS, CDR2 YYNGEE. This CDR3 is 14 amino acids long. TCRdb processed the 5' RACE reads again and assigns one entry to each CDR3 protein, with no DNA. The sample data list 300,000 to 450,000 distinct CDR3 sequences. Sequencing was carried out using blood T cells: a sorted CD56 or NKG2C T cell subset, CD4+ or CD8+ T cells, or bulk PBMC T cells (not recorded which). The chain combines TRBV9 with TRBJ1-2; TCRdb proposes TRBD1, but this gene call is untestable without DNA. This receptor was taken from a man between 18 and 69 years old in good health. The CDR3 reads CASSEGGRNYGYTF.